One and the same sample provided the 19 T cell receptor beta chains below, sequenced in a study of tumor-infiltrating lymphocytes in primary liver carcinoma (TCRdb year 2017). TRIzol reagent was used to extract blood RNA from unsorted whole blood, while the DNeasy Blood & Tissue kit provided the germline DNA. The run used an Illumina HiSeq 2500. A constant-region primer and ProtoScript II reverse transcriptase were used to reverse-transcribe TCRbeta-specific cDNA from 500 ng total RNA. Three nested multiplex PCR rounds, following a slightly modified ARM-PCR procedure, were used to build the TCRbeta libraries. Each of the first two PCR rounds ran for about 10 cycles using multiplex TRBV1-TRBV30 forward primers together with a Cbeta reverse primer. TCRdb passed the public sequencing reads through fastp at Q25 and MiXCR, retaining productive beta sequences. A single entry per CDR3 protein holds the most common genes and DNA from its merged rows. The sample contains more than 150,000 distinct CDR3 sequences, 50% to 75% of them found a single time. Together, the top ten hold 72% of the sample.

Sequencing used peripheral blood. The source is a man aged 40-49 years with primary liver carcinoma and hepatitis B virus infection.

Points on this clonotype: A much larger clone lies a single base off, so this may be a read error. The chain has TRBV5-5 and TRBJ1-2, with TRBD1 identical over 10 bases. The CDR3 length is 14 residues. Germline lookup yields CDR1 SGHKS and CDR2 YYEKEE (reference sequence). Here the CDR3 reads CVSSLEGDRGIVTF. The CDR3 DNA is TGTGTCAGCAGCTTGGAGGGGGACAGGGGAATTGTCACCTTC.

J is TRBJ2-1 and V is TRBV28; possibly TRBD2 for D (5 bases). CDR1 is MDHEN and CDR2 is SYDVKM in the germline V gene. Deletions cut 3 bases from V and 5 bases from J, with 14 bases between. CDR3 length: 15 residues. CDR3 loop: CASSFAGMINNEQFF. The CDR3 DNA follows: TGTGCCAGCAGTTTCGCCGGGATGATTAACAATGAGCAGTTCTTC.

This clonotype was seen only once. The chain uses TRBV29-1 and TRBJ2-3, with 8 bases matching TRBD1. CDR1 SQVTM and CDR2 ANQGSEA come from the germline V gene. The V and J ends lost 7 bases and 4 bases, in that order; junction bases with no gene match: 10. The CDR3 has 14 amino acids. The CDR3 spells CSGTRDRYSDTQYF. The CDR3 DNA reads as TGCAGCGGTACCAGGGACAGGTATTCAGATACGCAGTATTTT.

The chain has TRBV5-6 and TRBJ2-5, with D unresolved. The CDR3 has 15 residues. V was shortened by 0 bases and J by 7 bases, with 16 bases between the two germline ends. The germline V gene encodes CDR1 SGHDT and CDR2 YYEEEE. CDR3 region: CASSLVVSASGTQYF. DNA for the CDR3: TGTGCCAGCAGCTTGGTGGTTTCGGCCTCGGGGACCCAGTACTTC.

The chain has TRBV29-1 and TRBJ2-5; 12 nucleotides align to TRBD2. The ends lost 6 bases at V and 4 bases at J; junction bases unmatched: 9. There are 15 residues in the CDR3. Germline CDR1 SQVTM, CDR2 ANQGSEA. The chain's CDR3 is CSVGLAGSIRETQYF. In DNA form, the CDR3 reads TGCAGCGTAGGACTAGCGGGAAGTATACGAGAGACCCAGTACTTC.

Only one count was recorded for this clonotype. This chain links TRBV7-9 with TRBJ2-3; TRBD2 matches 9 bases. The CDR3 length is 16 residues. V trimming: 8 bases; J trimming: 2 bases; junction bases outside the gene matches: 11. Germline CDR1 reads SEHNR; CDR2 reads FQNEAQ (reference sequence). CDR3 loop: CASRAGAGGTTDTQYF. For the CDR3, the DNA is TGTGCCAGCCGCGCCGGAGCGGGAGGAACCACAGATACGCAGTATTTT.

The genes are TRBV4-1 and TRBJ2-7, with TRBD1 matching 9 bases. J gave up 10 bases and V 2 bases, and 12 bases lay outside the gene matches. Germline CDR1 is MGHRA and CDR2 is YSYEKL. The CDR3 has 15 residues. CDR3 sequence: CASSQWDRAQAAQYF. The CDR3 DNA sequence: TGCGCCAGCAGCCAATGGGACAGGGCCCAGGCGGCTCAGTACTTC.

This clonotype was seen more than once but under ten times. Since a much larger clone is just one base distant, this may be a read error. The chain links TRBV11-2 to TRBJ1-2; D is unresolved. The CDR3 loop spans 12 amino acids. Germline loops: CDR1 SGHAT, CDR2 FQNNGV. With 7 bases removed from V and 8 bases from J, the gap between germline ends came to 14 bases. The CDR3 nucleotides read TGTGCCAGCACCGAGACCATGCAGGGCTACACCTTC. Translated: CASTETMQGYTF.

This chain links TRBV12-3 or TRBV12-4 with TRBJ1-5, with D possibly being TRBD1 (5 bases). V was cut by 2 bases and J by 4 bases, with 6 bases left in between. The CDR3 runs 13 residues. CDR3 sequence (DNA): TGTGCCAGCAGTTTAAACAGGAATCAGCCCCAGCATTTT. It yields the protein CASSLNRNQPQHF.

CDR3 nucleotides: TGCAGCTGGGCCCATAACTACACCTTC. It specifies CSWAHNYTF. The rearrangement uses TRBV29-1 and TRBJ1-2; D is undetermined. V lost 8 bases and J lost 10, with 11 bases in between. The CDR3 spans 9 residues. Germline V gene sequence: CDR1 SQVTM, CDR2 ANQGSEA.

V and J are TRBV7-8 and TRBJ2-1, with D perhaps matching TRBD1 (6 bases). The V end was cut by 7 bases, the J end by 4 bases, with 17 bases between. Germline CDR1 SGHVS, CDR2 FQNEAQ. CDR3 size: 15 residues. The CDR3 nucleotides read TGTGCCAGCACCCCCGGTATGGACAGTTACAATGAGCAGTTCTTC. As protein: CASTPGMDSYNEQFF.

In DNA, the CDR3 is TGCGCCAGCAAAGGAGGAGACAGGGGCAATGAGCAGTTCTTC. Protein: CASKGGDRGNEQFF. The genes are TRBV5-1 and TRBJ2-1; TRBD1 aligns across 8 bases. The J segment lost 6 bases and the V segment lost 6 bases, leaving 8 bases of the junction unmatched. The CDR3 covers 14 residues. Germline loops: CDR1 SGHRS, CDR2 YFSETQ.

Details on this clonotype: One end of the junction fails to match germline, which may point to a read error. V gene TRBV6-6 combines with J gene TRBJ2-1; the D gene is possibly TRBD2 (6 bases). The CDR3 spans 15 residues. Per germline, CDR1 MNHNY and CDR2 SVGAGI (reference sequence). This CDR3 reads CASSLVEGSHNEQFF. The CDR3 DNA is TGTGCCAGCAGTTTGGTGGAGGGCTCCCACAATGAGCAGTTCTTC.

Points on this clonotype: Relative to the germline gene, one junction end is altered; a read error may explain this. The chain uses TRBV11-2 and TRBJ2-7, with D possibly TRBD1 on 5 matching bases. This CDR3 has 15 amino acids. Germline CDR1 and CDR2: SGHAT and FQNNGV. CDR3 nucleotide sequence: TGTACCAGCAGCTCGACGACAAGGGGCGGCTACGAGCAGTACTTC. This encodes CTSSSTTRGGYEQYF.

A single count supports this clonotype. This chain uses TRBV7-9 with TRBJ2-1, with TRBD2 matching 7 bases. The junction had 7 bases not matched to a gene; V was cut back by 1 base and J by 7 bases. The germline CDR1 and CDR2 sequences are SEHNR and FQNEAQ (reference sequence). The CDR3 covers 15 residues. The CDR3 DNA sequence: TGTGCCAGCAGCTTAGAAGCGGGACCTCTAAATGAGCAGTTCTTC. It codes for CASSLEAGPLNEQFF.

This chain links TRBV6-1 with TRBJ2-3; D gene uncertain. Trimming stripped 11 bases from V and 2 bases from J, with 17 bases between. There are 14 residues in the CDR3. Germline-derived CDR1 and CDR2 are MNHNS and SASEGT. The CDR3 reads CASRWVEDTDTQYF. CDR3 DNA: TGTGCCTCCAGGTGGGTCGAGGACACAGATACGCAGTATTTT.

In the case of this clonotype: Given a much more abundant clone one base away, this may be a read error. V and J are TRBV29-1 and TRBJ1-1, with 8 bases matching TRBD1. The germline gives CDR1 SQVTM, CDR2 ANQGSEA. This CDR3 comprises 14 residues. The CDR3 reads CSVPGTGGVTEDFF. The CDR3 DNA reads TGCAGCGTCCCCGGGACAGGTGGAGTGACTGAAGATTTCTTT.

A note on this clonotype: Mismatch with germline at one junction end may stem from a read error. V is TRBV11-2 and J is TRBJ2-2, with TRBD1 as a possible D gene (5 bases). Looked up from germline, CDR1 is SGHAT and CDR2 is FQNNGV. This CDR3 has 16 amino acids. CDR3 nucleotides: TGTGCCGGCAGCGCAAGGTTAGGGCAGGACACCTGGGAGCTGTTTTTT. It codes for CAGSARLGQDTWELFF.

The CDR3 here is CASSLGLAGDGTGELFF. DNA for the CDR3: TGTGCCAGCAGTTTGGGACTAGCGGGAGATGGTACCGGGGAGCTGTTTTTT. The chain carries TRBV12-3 or TRBV12-4 and TRBJ2-2; 14 bases are shared with TRBD2. The CDR3 is made up of 17 amino acids. J gave up 5 bases and V 3 bases, and 5 bases lay outside the gene matches.